This TCR beta chain was sequenced for a study of blood T cell repertoires in COVID-19. The data were produced by immunoSEQ multiplex PCR, yet TCRdb's version contains in-frame clones alone and is incomplete. The sample contains roughly 300,000 clones, about 90% of which appear only once. With 0 bases removed from V and 0 bases from J, the gap between germline ends came to 11 bases. The CDR3 loop spans 16 amino acids. Germline loops: CDR1 SGHKS, CDR2 YYEKEE (reference sequence). This clonotype was sampled from a woman aged 25 to 39 who had recovered from COVID-19. The J gene is TRBJ2-3, the V gene TRBV5-5, with D hard to call. Sequencing was done on a sample of PBMCs or T cells enriched from blood (not recorded which). CDR3 sequence: CASSLGVLRSTDTQYF. The DNA of the CDR3 is TGTGCCAGCAGCTTGGGAGTACTCCGAAGCACAGATACGCAGTATTTT.